This T cell receptor beta chain is drawn from a study of PD-1 blockade in classical Hodgkin lymphoma. Findings and caveats of the study: Patients excluded were those beginning nivolumab under 1 year after ASCT.

The CDR3 runs to 16 residues. The V segment lost 5 bases and the J segment 7 bases; nucleotides outside the gene matches: 14. Looked up from germline, CDR1 is MNHEY and CDR2 is SMNVEV (reference sequence). Of note for this clone: Its antigen is not identified.

The method was immunoSEQ multiplex PCR; TCRdb's version includes in-frame clones alone and lacks a portion of them. This sample has roughly 96,000 clones, with 93% found just once. The time point was: cycle 4 day 1 (C4D1), after 6 weeks of nivolumab. No patient escaped relapse after autologous stem cell transplantation, and brentuximab vedotin exposure varied. Complete response, partial response or progressive disease constituted the best response categories observed. Sample: peripheral blood mononuclear cells (PBMCs), taken before the fourth cycle of nivolumab. The source of this sequence is a human donor with classical Hodgkin lymphoma. The chain uses TRBV27 and TRBJ2-1; the match to TRBD2 covers 7 bases. This CDR3 is CASSPDPSGRRNEQFF. Written as DNA, the CDR3 is TGTGCCAGCAGTCCAGACCCTAGCGGTCGTAGGAATGAGCAGTTCTTC.